This record concerns one TCR beta chain sequence. Its antigen is currently not known. Per-base qualities were not stored, and no clone one base away is much larger. The sample belongs to a study of CD8 T cells in Susac syndrome (dated by TCRdb to the late 2010s). Regarding the research as a whole: The study used repertoire sequencing to test whether antigen drove CD8+ T cell activation and differentiation in Susac syndrome. CD8+ T cell repertoire clonality was compared between around eleven healthy donors, roughly 14 Susac syndrome patients and about 15 multiple sclerosis patients. General conclusions and limits of the study: The number of individuals in the TCR sequencing and HLA analysis was recognized as being relatively small.

RNA was extracted using the RNeasy kit, and roughly 0.5 to 1 ug of the RNA was reverse transcribed with random hexamers. The immunoSEQ multiplex PCR assay, covering 54 Vbeta and 13 Jbeta segments, was used to amplify TCR beta CDR3 regions. PCR amplification bias was corrected using a synthetic template baseline for primer optimization and computational correction. As for the original processing: Reads were assigned to V, D and J genes according to IMGT and analyzed in immunoSEQ Analyzer, with only productive sequences retained. Clonality was calculated as one minus the Shannon entropy normalized by log2 of the number of productive unique sequences. Public and private clones were assessed among the 100 most prevalent clones of each patient and control. Clones were defined as Susac-specific when absent from the healthy and MS cohorts, from fewer than 1,300 published viral clones and from other ImmuneACCESS disease sequences. In TCRdb, the public reads were trimmed at Q25 with fastp and aligned with MiXCR, with productive beta chains retained. Rows merge per CDR3 protein into single entries with the most common DNA and genes. TCRdb's processing, not the authors', yielded these V and J calls. Across this sample there are 110,000 to 150,000 distinct CDR3 sequences, with 94% seen only once. Over 0.25% of the sample is held by the ten biggest clonotypes.

Taken from the germline V gene, the CDR1 and CDR2 loops are SQVTM and ANQGSEA. Trimmed from V: 1 base; trimmed from J: 8 bases; junction bases lacking a gene match: 9. Inclusive of the bounding cysteine and phenylalanine, the CDR3 is 15 residues long. Just CDR3 DNA is preserved here, 45 bases in frame from base 1. Peripheral blood CD8+ and CD4+ T cells from healthy donors, Susac syndrome patients and multiple sclerosis patients were profiled by high-throughput TCR beta sequencing. The healthy donors served as controls matched for age and sex. Bulk CD8+ and CD4+ T cells were purified by magnetic negative isolation, while CD8+ TEMRA cells were enriched using FACS. Blood was drawn into EDTA tubes, processed within 24 hours, and PBMCs were isolated by density gradient centrifugation. PBMCs intended for TCR sequencing were frozen in liquid nitrogen and were later thawed in a 37 degrees C water bath. The sorted or isolated CD4+, CD8+ and CD8+ TEMRA cells reached a purity of at least 90%.

This receptor was obtained from a human donor in good health. The chain is encoded by TRBV29-1 joined to TRBJ2-3, and 10 bases in between align with TRBD2. The specimen sequenced was CD8+ T cells from PBMCs. The CDR3 has the sequence CSVEVVSSGRATQYF. The DNA sequence reads TGCAGCGTTGAAGTTGTTTCGAGCGGGAGGGCTACGCAGTATTTT.